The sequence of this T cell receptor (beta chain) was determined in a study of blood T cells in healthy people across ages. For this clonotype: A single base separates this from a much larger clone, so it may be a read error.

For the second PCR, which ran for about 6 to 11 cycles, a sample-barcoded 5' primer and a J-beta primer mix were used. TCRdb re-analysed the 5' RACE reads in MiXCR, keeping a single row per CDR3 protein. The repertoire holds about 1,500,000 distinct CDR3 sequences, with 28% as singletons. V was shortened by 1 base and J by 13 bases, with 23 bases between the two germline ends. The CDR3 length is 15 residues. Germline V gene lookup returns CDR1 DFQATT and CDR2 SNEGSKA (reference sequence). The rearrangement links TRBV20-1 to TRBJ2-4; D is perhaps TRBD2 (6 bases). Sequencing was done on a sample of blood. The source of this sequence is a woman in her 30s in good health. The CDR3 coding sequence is TGCAGTGCTAGAGGCCCCTTCGGGAGATACAATGAGCAGTACTTC. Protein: CSARGPFGRYNEQYF.